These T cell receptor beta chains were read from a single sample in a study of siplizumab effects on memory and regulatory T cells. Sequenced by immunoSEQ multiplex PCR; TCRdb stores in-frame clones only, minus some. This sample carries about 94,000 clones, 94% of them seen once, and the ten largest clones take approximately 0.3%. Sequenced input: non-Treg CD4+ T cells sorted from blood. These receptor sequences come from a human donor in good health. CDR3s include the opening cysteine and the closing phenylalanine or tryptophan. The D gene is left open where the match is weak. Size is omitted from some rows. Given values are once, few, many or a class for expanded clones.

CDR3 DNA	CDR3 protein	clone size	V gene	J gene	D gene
TGTGCCAGCAAGAATAGCGGGCCGAACACCGGGGAGCTGTTTTTT	CASKNSGPNTGELFF	-	TRBV2	TRBJ2-2	TRBD2
TGCGCCAGCAGCTCCGGACAGGGGGTGAACAATGAGCAGTTCTTC	CASSSGQGVNNEQFF	-	TRBV5-1	TRBJ2-1	TRBD1
TGTGCCAGCTCACCATTGAATCAGGGTTACTCTGGAAACACCATATATTTT	CASSPLNQGYSGNTIYF	-	TRBV18	TRBJ1-3	-
TGTGCCCCTCGGGGGGGATCAGCTTTCTTT	CAPRGGSAFF	-	TRBV27	TRBJ1-1	-
TGCAGCGTGAGGGGGAGGAGCACAGATACGCAGTATTTT	CSVRGRSTDTQYF	-	TRBV29-1	TRBJ2-3	-
TGTGCCAGCAGACAGGGCTATAATTCACCCCTCCACTTT	CASRQGYNSPLHF	-	TRBV27	TRBJ1-6	-
TGTGCCAGCAGTGCAGGGTTTCCACCCCTCCACTTT	CASSAGFPPLHF	-	TRBV6-5	TRBJ1-6	-
TGCGCCAGCAGCCAAGATCGGACAGGGGGCCAGTATGGCTACACCTTC	CASSQDRTGGQYGYTF	once	TRBV4-1	TRBJ1-2	TRBD1
TGTGCCAGCAAAGATAGCGGGAGGGGCAATGAGCAGTTCTTC	CASKDSGRGNEQFF	-	TRBV6-6	TRBJ2-1	TRBD2
TGTGCCAGTGCAAAAGGGACAGCCGCCCCTAATGGAAAACTGTTTTTT	CASAKGTAAPNGKLFF	few	TRBV19	TRBJ1-4	TRBD1
TGCGCCAGCAGCCAAGATCCCCCAGGACCCAATCAGCCCCAGCATTTT	CASSQDPPGPNQPQHF	-	TRBV4-1	TRBJ1-5	-
TGTGCCAGCAGCCCGACCTCGAACACTGAAGCTTTCTTT	CASSPTSNTEAFF	-	TRBV7-9	TRBJ1-1	-
TGTGCCAGCAGCTTGGCTTCGGTGGCCCAACCCCAGCATTTT	CASSLASVAQPQHF	-	TRBV7-2	TRBJ1-5	-
TGTGCCACCAGCACAGACTCTGGGGCCAACGTCCTGACTTTC	CATSTDSGANVLTF	-	TRBV15	TRBJ2-6	-
TGTGCCAGCACCTCCGACCCATCCTACGAGCAGTACTTC	CASTSDPSYEQYF	once	TRBV28	TRBJ2-7	-
TGCGCCAGCAGCCCGTCGACAGGGACCTACGAGCAGTACTTC	CASSPSTGTYEQYF	-	TRBV4-1	TRBJ2-7	TRBD1
TGTGCCAGCTCACCAAGGCAGTCAAGCGGCCTTTCCTATAGCTCCTACAATGAGCAGTTCTTC	CASSPRQSSGLSYSSYNEQFF	-	TRBV18	TRBJ2-1	-
TGCGCCAGCAGCTTGGGGACTAGCGGCGACCACGAGCAGTACTTC	CASSLGTSGDHEQYF	-	TRBV5-1	TRBJ2-7	TRBD2
TGCGCCAGCAGCTCTTTGACGATTAGTAACACCGGGGAGCTGTTTTTT	CASSSLTISNTGELFF	-	TRBV5-1	TRBJ2-2	-
TGTGCCAGCAGCGCGGGCGCAGATACGCAGTATTTT	CASSAGADTQYF	-	TRBV25-1	TRBJ2-3	-
TGTGCCAGCAGCTTGGACGGTCCCTCGAGGGAGCAGTACTTC	CASSLDGPSREQYF	-	TRBV5-4	TRBJ2-7	-
TGCGCCAGCAGCCAAGATAACGGGCAGAGACGCAATGAGCAGTTCTTC	CASSQDNGQRRNEQFF	-	TRBV4-1	TRBJ2-1	-
TGTGCCAGCAGCTCGTTGGGCGTCACTGGCGAGCAGTACTTC	CASSSLGVTGEQYF	-	TRBV9	TRBJ2-7	-
TGTGCCATCAAAGAGCGGGAGGGCCGGACAGATACGCAGTATTTT	CAIKEREGRTDTQYF	-	TRBV10-3	TRBJ2-3	TRBD2
TGTGCCAGCAGTGCTTTCCGGGGCTCTGGGGCCAACGTCCTGACTTTC	CASSAFRGSGANVLTF	-	TRBV6-4	TRBJ2-6	-
TGTGCCAGCAGCCTACAGGGGCATGGCACCGGGGAGCTGTTTTTT	CASSLQGHGTGELFF	-	TRBV27	TRBJ2-2	TRBD1
TGTGCCAGCGCACTATACACAGATACGCAGTATTTT	CASALYTDTQYF	-	TRBV2	TRBJ2-3	-
TGTGCCAGCCTCAGCCCTTGGGGGACAGCCCAAGGTGAAGCTTTCTTT	CASLSPWGTAQGEAFF	-	TRBV13	TRBJ1-1	TRBD1
TGTGCCAGCTCACCAGATACATATGAGCAGTTCTTC	CASSPDTYEQFF	-	TRBV18	TRBJ2-1	-
TGTGCCTGGACTAGCGGGAGGGATGGCATTCAGTACTTC	CAWTSGRDGIQYF	-	TRBV30	TRBJ2-4	TRBD2
TGCAGCGTCGTGTACGACAGCCAAGAGACCCAGTACTTC	CSVVYDSQETQYF	-	TRBV29-1	TRBJ2-5	-
TGCAGTGCCATCAGGGGCGAGGGAGCTTTCTTT	CSAIRGEGAFF	-	TRBV20-1	TRBJ1-1	-
TGTGCCAGCAGTGGGATGACGGATGAGCAGTTCTTC	CASSGMTDEQFF	-	TRBV25-1	TRBJ2-1	-
TGTGCCAGCAGCCCGCGACCCGGGCCCACCTACGAGCAGTACTTC	CASSPRPGPTYEQYF	once	TRBV5-6	TRBJ2-7	-
TGTGCCAGCAGCTTAGTACAGGGGAGCTCCGGGGAGCTGTTTTTT	CASSLVQGSSGELFF	-	TRBV7-2	TRBJ2-2	TRBD1
TGCGCCAGCAGCTTGGGGGGATTACAGCCCCAGCATTTT	CASSLGGLQPQHF	-	TRBV5-1	TRBJ1-5	-
TGTGCCAGCAGCGTAGTTTTTGGTACACAGCACAACACTGAAGCTTTCTTT	CASSVVFGTQHNTEAFF	-	TRBV9	TRBJ1-1	-
TGTGCCAGTAGTATAGGTATGAGGAAGGGGAGCAATCAGCCCCAGCATTTT	CASSIGMRKGSNQPQHF	once	TRBV19	TRBJ1-5	-
TGTGCCAGCAGCTTGCGTCAGTCCAGCAATCAGCCCCAGCATTTT	CASSLRQSSNQPQHF	-	TRBV5-8	TRBJ1-5	-
TGTGCCAGTAGGGACAGTGGGGGCTACACCTTC	CASRDSGGYTF	-	TRBV19	TRBJ1-2	-
TGTGCCAGCAGTGAAGTGGGCCTCGGCTACACCTTC	CASSEVGLGYTF	once	TRBV6-1	TRBJ1-2	-